These T cell receptor beta chains were read from a single sample in a study of identical twins. TCRdb passed the 5' RACE reads through MiXCR, listing each CDR3 protein once. The data contain 1.5 million to 2 million distinct CDR3 sequences, under 35% of them singletons. The material sequenced was cord blood. The receptors were gathered from a newborn girl in good health. Both conserved end residues are part of each CDR3. D genes are given only for firm matches. Some rows have no size entry. The others give once, few or many, or a class for an expanded clone.

J	D	V	size	CDR3	DNA
TRBJ1-1	NA	TRBV21-1	NA	CASSKNDREVSEAFF	TGTGCCAGCAGCAAAAACGACAGGGAGGTTTCTGAAGCTTTCTTT
TRBJ2-5	NA	TRBV20-1	NA	CSAIRSTQETQYF	TGCAGTGCCATACGGTCTACCCAAGAGACCCAGTACTTC
TRBJ1-4	NA	TRBV7-9	few	CASTTRGEKLFF	TGTGCCAGCACCACCCGGGGTGAAAAACTGTTTTTT
TRBJ2-7	TRBD2	TRBV20-1	few	CSATMTSESYEQYF	TGCAGTGCCACGATGACTAGCGAATCCTACGAGCAGTACTTC
TRBJ2-7	NA	TRBV6-5	few	CASSYDGGGAAYEQYF	TGTGCCAGCAGTTACGATGGGGGTGGGGCAGCGTACGAGCAGTACTTC
TRBJ2-3	TRBD2	TRBV12-3/TRBV12-4	NA	CASSPSSGSADTQYF	TGTGCCAGCAGTCCCTCTAGCGGGAGTGCAGATACGCAGTATTTT
TRBJ2-3	TRBD1	TRBV28	many	CASSYTPDREEDTQYF	TGTGCCAGCAGTTACACCCCGGACAGGGAGGAAGATACGCAGTATTTT
TRBJ2-3	TRBD2	TRBV5-1	few	CASSLFSGGSTDTQYF	TGCGCCAGCAGCTTGTTTAGCGGGGGAAGCACAGATACGCAGTATTTT
TRBJ2-5	NA	TRBV20-1	few	CSARDGDLQETQYF	TGCAGTGCTAGAGATGGGGACCTCCAAGAGACCCAGTACTTC
TRBJ2-1	TRBD2	TRBV28	few	CASTERTSGQFF	TGTGCCAGCACTGAAAGGACTAGCGGGCAGTTCTTC
TRBJ2-3	TRBD2	TRBV2	few	CASKMTSGRADTQYF	TGTGCCAGCAAGATGACTAGCGGGAGGGCAGATACGCAGTATTTT
TRBJ1-1	NA	TRBV12-5	few	CASGLGGTEAFF	TGTGCTAGTGGTTTAGGGGGCACTGAAGCTTTCTTT
TRBJ2-3	TRBD2	TRBV4-2	many	CASSQDAGGTDTQYF	TGTGCCAGCAGCCAAGATGCGGGGGGCACAGATACGCAGTATTTT
TRBJ1-1	NA	TRBV6-6	few	CASSYSDRNTEAFF	TGTGCCAGCAGTTACTCGGACAGGAACACTGAAGCTTTCTTT
TRBJ2-7	TRBD1	TRBV6-2/TRBV6-3	NA	CASRTDRVSYEQYF	TGTGCCAGCAGGACCGACAGGGTCTCCTACGAGCAGTACTTC
TRBJ1-3	TRBD1	TRBV2	NA	CASSVDRGRDTIYF	TGTGCCAGCAGTGTGGACAGGGGGCGAGACACCATATATTTT
TRBJ2-3	NA	TRBV24-1	once	CATSAGSPDTQYF	TGTGCCACCAGTGCCGGGAGCCCAGATACGCAGTATTTT
TRBJ2-3	TRBD2	TRBV7-2	NA	CASRPTSGPTDTQYF	TGTGCCAGCAGACCTACTAGCGGCCCCACAGATACGCAGTATTTT
TRBJ2-7	NA	TRBV29-1	few	CSVEPGIYEQYF	TGCAGCGTTGAACCAGGGATCTACGAGCAGTACTTC
TRBJ2-1	TRBD2	TRBV20-1	few	CSARTSGRAHNEQFF	TGCAGTGCTAGAACTAGCGGGAGGGCCCACAATGAGCAGTTCTTC
TRBJ1-1	NA	TRBV20-1	NA	CSAGTDRMNTEAFF	TGCAGTGCGGGTACCGACAGGATGAACACTGAAGCTTTCTTT
TRBJ2-7	TRBD2	TRBV5-1	few	CASSTGLAGPNYEQYF	TGCGCCAGCAGCACGGGACTAGCGGGACCTAACTACGAGCAGTACTTC
TRBJ1-5	NA	TRBV20-1	many	CSAGNQPQHF	TGCAGTGCTGGCAATCAGCCCCAGCATTTT
TRBJ2-7	NA	TRBV25-1	few	CASLGEGRLSYNEQYF	TGTGCCAGCTTGGGAGAGGGGCGCCTCTCCTACAATGAGCAGTACTTC
TRBJ2-1	TRBD1	TRBV11-2	NA	CASSIGDRGSRNEQFF	TGTGCCAGCAGCATAGGCGACAGGGGGTCGCGCAATGAGCAGTTCTTC
TRBJ2-3	NA	TRBV20-1	few	CSARDRGRFSSTDTQYF	TGCAGTGCTAGAGATCGGGGGCGGTTCTCTAGCACAGATACGCAGTATTTT
TRBJ1-6	TRBD1	TRBV29-1	many	CSVAQGNNSPLHF	TGCAGCGTCGCACAGGGGAATAATTCACCCCTCCACTTT
TRBJ1-1	TRBD1	TRBV5-1	NA	CASSLEQGAMVTEAFF	TGCGCCAGCAGCTTGGAACAGGGGGCTATGGTGACTGAAGCTTTCTTT
TRBJ2-7	NA	TRBV7-2	few	CASSLGSAAYEQYF	TGTGCCAGCAGCTTAGGTAGCGCCGCCTACGAGCAGTACTTC
TRBJ2-2	NA	TRBV11-2	NA	CASSPFGEETGELFF	TGTGCCAGCAGCCCGTTCGGGGAGGAAACCGGGGAGCTGTTTTTT
TRBJ1-2	NA	TRBV11-3	NA	CASRPLANYGYTF	TGTGCCAGCAGGCCACTAGCTAACTATGGCTACACCTTC
TRBJ2-1	TRBD1	TRBV6-1	once	CASSEADRVNEQFF	TGTGCCAGCAGTGAGGCGGACAGGGTGAATGAGCAGTTCTTC
TRBJ1-2	NA	TRBV6-6	NA	CASTGEGCGYTF	TGTGCCAGCACAGGGGAGGGCTGTGGCTACACCTTC
TRBJ2-7	NA	TRBV5-1	NA	CASSPGKTYEQYF	TGCGCCAGCAGCCCGGGTAAAACCTACGAGCAGTACTTC
TRBJ2-5	NA	TRBV25-1	NA	CASSEWVEQYF	TGTGCCAGCAGTGAATGGGTGGAGCAGTACTTC
TRBJ2-3	NA	TRBV10-3	few	CAISRLKDTQYF	TGTGCCATCAGTCGACTGAAAGATACGCAGTATTTT
TRBJ1-2	NA	TRBV29-1	few	CSVGGPGYNYGYTF	TGCAGCGTTGGGGGGCCAGGGTATAACTATGGCTACACCTTC
TRBJ2-7	NA	TRBV28	NA	CASSLPIATRTYEQYF	TGTGCCAGCAGCCTACCCATCGCTACGCGGACCTACGAGCAGTACTTC
TRBJ2-3	NA	TRBV6-1	few	CASSETSGTTQYF	TGTGCCAGCAGTGAAACCTCGGGGACTACGCAGTATTTT
TRBJ1-2	NA	TRBV7-8	few	CASSIRTRDYGYTF	TGTGCCAGCAGCATAAGGACGCGAGACTATGGCTACACCTTC
TRBJ2-7	NA	TRBV20-1	NA	CSARGTGDYNEQYF	TGCAGTGCTAGAGGGACTGGCGACTACAATGAGCAGTACTTC
TRBJ2-3	TRBD1	TRBV5-1	NA	CASSLGRGQGTDTQYF	TGCGCCAGCAGCTTGGGGAGGGGACAGGGAACAGATACGCAGTATTTT
TRBJ1-5	NA	TRBV9	few	CASSVGDGFVGNQPQHF	TGTGCCAGCAGCGTAGGAGACGGCTTCGTAGGCAATCAGCCCCAGCATTTT
TRBJ2-1	NA	TRBV6-2/TRBV6-3	NA	CASSPTGLSYNEQFF	TGTGCCAGCAGCCCGACGGGACTCTCATACAATGAGCAGTTCTTC
TRBJ2-5	TRBD1	TRBV12-3/TRBV12-4	few	CASSPYGTGKNETQYF	TGTGCCAGCAGTCCTTACGGGACAGGGAAAAACGAGACCCAGTACTTC